The 15 T cell receptor beta chains reported below all come from one sample, sequenced in a study of T cell responses to AZD1222 COVID-19 vaccine. TCRdb's copy holds only in-frame clones and misses some; the assay was immunoSEQ multiplex PCR. The table lists approximately 160,000 clones, 90% of them singletons. Sequencing used peripheral blood, obtained on day 0 of AZD1222 vaccination. These TCRs come from an adult in good health.

This chain links TRBV11-3 with TRBJ1-6; D ambiguous. This CDR3 has 13 amino acids. Trimming pared 1 base from V and 6 bases from J, leaving 4 bases between. Germline V gene sequence: CDR1 SGHNT, CDR2 YENEEA. The CDR3 sequence: CASSLGVNSPLHF. CDR3 DNA sequence: TGTGCCAGCAGCTTAGGAGTTAATTCACCCCTCCACTTT.

The gene calls are TRBV7-9 and TRBJ2-3, with D possibly TRBD2 on 5 matching bases. This CDR3 is 15 amino acids long. Germline-derived CDR1 and CDR2 are SEHNR and FQNEAQ (reference sequence). Trimming pared 1 base from V and 1 base from J, leaving 9 bases between. The CDR3 sequence is CASSLGAGGTDTQYF. CDR3 DNA: TGTGCCAGCAGCTTAGGGGCCGGGGGCACAGATACGCAGTATTTT.

The V call is TRBV29-1, the J call TRBJ2-3, with 8 positions matching TRBD2. From germline, CDR1 is SQVTM and CDR2 ANQGSEA. V shed 4 bases, J shed 6 bases, and the junction held 9 bases outside the gene matches. This CDR3 has 14 amino acids. CDR3 in DNA: TGCAGCGTTGCCGTGGCGGGGGGAGGTGATACGCAGTATTTT. Protein: CSVAVAGGGDTQYF.

The rearrangement links TRBV6-5 to TRBJ1-5; the D is unclear. The CDR3 sequence is 13 residues long. Trimming cost V 8 bases and J 0 bases, with 8 bases left between them. Germline loops: CDR1 MNHEY, CDR2 SVGAGI. Here the CDR3 reads CASGTDSNQPQHF. For the CDR3, the DNA is TGTGCCAGCGGCACAGATAGCAATCAGCCCCAGCATTTT.

The chain links TRBV7-9 to TRBJ1-6; D uncertain. Germline V lookup: CDR1 SEHNR, CDR2 FQNEAQ (reference sequence). CDR3 length: 12 amino acids. The V end was cut by 5 bases, the J end by 7 bases, with 6 bases between. This CDR3 reads CASSPLNSPLHF. CDR3 bases: TGTGCCAGCAGCCCACTAAATTCACCCCTCCACTTT.

The chain has TRBV11-1 and TRBJ2-7; the match to TRBD2 covers 8 bases. V was pared by 0 bases and J by 2 bases, with 0 bases of the junction left unmatched. This CDR3 spans 14 amino acids. Germline-derived CDR1 and CDR2 are SGHAT and FQDESV (reference sequence). In DNA form, the CDR3 reads TGTGCCAGCAGCTTAGCAGCGGGGGCCTACGAGCAGTACTTC. It codes for CASSLAAGAYEQYF.

The V and J genes are TRBV27 and TRBJ1-2, with 9 nucleotides matching TRBD1. CDR1 MNHEY and CDR2 SMNVEV come from the germline V gene (reference sequence). The length of the CDR3 is 14 residues. V shed 4 bases and J 8 bases; nucleotides not matched to a gene: 8. The CDR3 reads CASSSSQGAGGYTF. The CDR3, as DNA: TGTGCCAGCAGTTCCTCACAGGGGGCCGGGGGCTACACCTTC.

The V and J genes are TRBV7-2 and TRBJ1-1; no clear D. V was trimmed by 5 bases and J by 1 base, leaving 14 bases between them. Germline assignment: CDR1 SGHTA and CDR2 FQGNSA. CDR3 length: 15 residues. In DNA form, the CDR3 reads TGTGCCAGCAGCGCCGCTTTGGGAACGAACACTGAAGCTTTCTTT. This translates into CASSAALGTNTEAFF. The full variable domain, with the rest looked up from reference TRBV7-2 and TRBJ1-1, is GAGVSQSPSNKVTEKGKDVELRCDPISGHTALYWYRQSLGQGLEFLIYFQGNSAPDKSGLPSDRFSAERTGGSVSTLTIQRTQQEDSAVYLCASSAALGTNTEAFFGQGTRLTVV.

V and J are TRBV6-1 and TRBJ1-3; D is unresolved. Germline-derived CDR1 and CDR2 are MNHNS and SASEGT. The CDR3 is 16 residues long. Between the trimmed V and J ends, which lost 4 bases and 4 bases, there was a span of 17 bases. The CDR3 region is CASSVASPRSGNTIYF. The CDR3 DNA sequence: TGTGCCAGCAGTGTCGCCAGCCCGAGGTCGGGAAACACCATATATTTT.

The rearrangement uses TRBV20-1 and TRBJ1-1; unclear D gene. Germline CDR1 reads DFQATT; CDR2 reads SNEGSKA (reference sequence). The CDR3 runs to 11 residues. Trimming stripped 5 bases from V and 4 bases from J, with 8 bases between. CDR3 in amino acids: CSAGRGTEAFF. The CDR3, as DNA: TGCAGTGCTGGGCGGGGCACTGAAGCTTTCTTT.

This clone turned up a few times. The V and J genes are TRBV2 and TRBJ2-7; 11 nucleotides line up with TRBD1. The V and J ends lost 4 bases and 4 bases, in that order; junction bases with no gene match: 6. The germline V gene encodes CDR1 SNHLY and CDR2 FYNNEI. This CDR3 contains 15 residues. The CDR3 loop reads CASSGVGQGAYEQYF. The CDR3 DNA reads as TGTGCCAGCAGTGGCGTCGGACAGGGGGCGTACGAGCAGTACTTC.

The J gene is TRBJ1-3, the V gene TRBV19; no clear D. Germline values: CDR1 LNHDA, CDR2 SQIVND (reference sequence). The CDR3 totals 13 residues. Trimming cost V 6 bases and J 0 bases, with 6 bases left between them. CDR3 sequence: CASRENSGNTIYF. The CDR3 DNA is TGTGCCAGTAGGGAGAACTCTGGAAACACCATATATTTT.

The chain carries TRBV5-1 and TRBJ1-5; 10 positions match TRBD1. Losses at the gene ends were 3 bases for V and 5 bases for J; bases not matched to a gene: 5. The CDR3 spans 15 residues. Germline lookup yields CDR1 SGHRS and CDR2 YFSETQ. CDR3 region: CASSWTGGLDQPQHF. The DNA of the CDR3 is TGCGCCAGCAGCTGGACAGGGGGTTTGGATCAGCCCCAGCATTTT.

The genes are TRBV4-2 and TRBJ2-1, with 12 bases identical to TRBD2. From germline, CDR1 is LGHNA and CDR2 YNFKEQ. The CDR3 is made up of 14 amino acids. With V trimmed by 5 bases and J by 10 bases, 6 bases remained unmatched. CDR3: CASSSQTSGGEQFF. In DNA, the CDR3 is TGTGCCAGCAGCTCCCAGACTAGCGGGGGCGAGCAGTTCTTC.

A word on this clone: Other DNA sequences within the sample encode an identical CDR3. This chain uses TRBV5-1 with TRBJ2-2; D not certain. V gave up 0 bases and J gave up 6 bases, with 3 bases separating them. Germline V gene sequence: CDR1 SGHRS, CDR2 YFSETQ. The CDR3 totals 12 residues. This CDR3 reads CASSLVAGELFF. The DNA of the CDR3 is TGCGCCAGCAGCTTGGTGGCCGGGGAGCTGTTTTTT.